This passage covers 20 T cell receptor beta chains from one sample sequenced in a study of T cells in localized non-small cell lung cancer (dated by TCRdb to the early 2020s). The library was prepared using the immunoSEQ multiplex PCR assay. TCRdb holds this immuneACCESS table with in-frame rearrangements only. Some clones are missing; in checked studies, unresolved V genes explain under half, and the rest has no known cause. The sample data list 35,000 to 40,000 clones, and around 90% of these were observed just once. Of the sample, 7.1% is held by the ten largest clones. This specimen consisted of peripheral blood, obtained before any cancer treatment. These receptors were obtained from a female donor older than 55 with stage I lung adenocarcinoma.

This chain links TRBV19 with TRBJ1-5, with D tentatively TRBD1 (5 bases). The CDR3 has 17 amino acids. Trimming cost V 7 bases and J 5 bases, with 24 bases left between them. Germline CDR1 and CDR2: LNHDA and SQIVND (reference sequence). The CDR3 reads CASTDSLGRVVDQPQHF. CDR3 coding DNA: TGTGCCAGTACCGACTCCCTGGGCAGGGTAGTGGATCAGCCCCAGCATTTT.

This clone was seen a handful of times. V and J are TRBV6-4 and TRBJ2-1; D gene ambiguous. CDR3 size: 14 residues. Per the germline V gene, CDR1 is MRHNA and CDR2 is SNTAGT. The V end lost 2 bases, the J end lost 3 bases, and 8 bases lay between the germline ends. The CDR3 loop is CASSDQEDYNEQFF. CDR3 in DNA: TGTGCCAGCAGTGACCAAGAAGACTACAATGAGCAGTTCTTC.

The V gene is TRBV5-4, the J gene TRBJ1-1; TRBD1 matches at 7 bases. Germline CDR1 SGHNT, CDR2 YYREEE (reference sequence). The CDR3 length is 15 residues. Unmatched junction bases numbered 9, after V lost 3 bases and J lost 4 bases. DNA of the CDR3: TGTGCCAGCAGCTCAAAGACAGGGTGGGTCACTGAAGCTTTCTTT. It translates to CASSSKTGWVTEAFF.

The chain joins TRBV5-6 to TRBJ2-1; perhaps TRBD2 as D (6 bases). Per the germline V gene, CDR1 is SGHDT and CDR2 is YYEEEE. This CDR3 has 11 residues. The germline V and J ends were trimmed by 3 bases and 10 bases, with 8 bases remaining between them. The CDR3 sequence: CASSSRGEQFF. Written as DNA, the CDR3 is TGTGCCAGCAGCTCGCGGGGAGAGCAGTTCTTC.

V usage is TRBV28 and J usage is TRBJ1-2, with a weak D call TRBD1 (6 bases). V lost 6 bases, J lost 2 bases, and 16 bases lay in between. Per germline, CDR1 MDHEN and CDR2 SYDVKM. The CDR3 runs to 15 residues. The CDR3 nucleotides are TGTGCCAGCAGGCTACGGGACACATTAAACTATGGCTACACCTTC. Amino acid sequence: CASRLRDTLNYGYTF.

The gene calls are TRBV7-8 and TRBJ2-2, with 8 bases fitting TRBD1. V trimming: 5 bases; J trimming: 0 bases; junction bases outside the gene matches: 2. The CDR3 loop spans 15 amino acids. The germline CDR1 and CDR2 sequences are SGHVS and FQNEAQ. CDR3 loop: CASSRDRTNTGELFF. CDR3 in DNA: TGTGCCAGCAGCCGGGACAGGACGAACACCGGGGAGCTGTTTTTT.

This rearrangement joins TRBV28 to TRBJ2-6; the D gene is possibly TRBD2 (7 bases). This CDR3 has 17 residues. Per germline, CDR1 MDHEN and CDR2 SYDVKM. The V end lost 11 bases, the J end lost 0 bases, and 20 bases lay between the germline ends. CDR3 DNA: TGTGCCTCTGGGGGGGCTCCACCGGGCTCTGGGGCCAACGTCCTGACTTTC. Translated: CASGGAPPGSGANVLTF.

The chain has TRBV19 and TRBJ1-2; the D gene is possibly TRBD1 (5 bases). The CDR3 has 14 amino acids. Trimming pared 7 bases from V and 6 bases from J, leaving 18 bases between. CDR1 and CDR2 (germline): LNHDA, SQIVND (reference sequence). CDR3 sequence: CASTITGLGNGYTF. The CDR3 DNA is TGTGCCAGTACAATAACAGGACTTGGGAATGGCTACACCTTC.

This clone was counted between two and nine times. The DNA is left out, because the CDR3 cannot be placed on it with certainty; the CDR3 is given as TCRdb lists it. This sequence joins TRBV12-2 and TRBJ2-1; the D segment call TRBD1 is taken from the table without a DNA check. TRBV12-2 is a pseudogene segment. Both ends counted, the CDR3 spans 15 residues. CDR3: CASRWGQGAYNEQFF.

J is TRBJ1-2 and V is TRBV5-4; the D gene is possibly TRBD1 (5 bases). The CDR3 consists of 13 residues. The V end lost 4 bases, the J end lost 7 bases, and 14 bases lay between the germline ends. CDR1 and CDR2 (germline): SGHNT, YYREEE (reference sequence). The CDR3 here is CASSALQGAGYTF. The DNA of the CDR3 is TGTGCCAGCAGCGCTCTTCAGGGTGCTGGCTACACCTTC.

The rearrangement joins TRBV5-4 to TRBJ2-7, with TRBD1 matching 10 bases. Germline trimming cut 5 bases from V and 2 bases from J; bases unmatched to any gene: 7. This CDR3 contains 15 residues. Per germline, CDR1 SGHNT and CDR2 YYREEE (reference sequence). The CDR3 coding sequence is TGTGCCAGCAGGGCCGGGACAGGGGAGGCCTACGAGCAGTACTTC. It translates to CASRAGTGEAYEQYF.

This rearrangement joins TRBV20-1 to TRBJ1-1; unclear D gene. Looked up from germline, CDR1 is DFQATT and CDR2 is SNEGSKA (reference sequence). The CDR3 has 11 residues. Between the trimmed V and J ends, which lost 3 bases and 2 bases, there was a span of 4 bases. For the CDR3, the DNA is TGCAGTGCTAGCCGAAACACTGAAGCTTTCTTT. Protein product: CSASRNTEAFF.

The chain is built from TRBV6-1 and TRBJ1-5; D unclear. The germline V and J ends were trimmed by 1 base and 2 bases, with 9 bases remaining between them. This CDR3 has 15 amino acids. Germline V gene data show CDR1 as MNHNS and CDR2 as SASEGT. CDR3 in amino acids: CASSEVRFGNQPQHF. In DNA, the CDR3 is TGTGCCAGCAGTGAAGTGAGGTTCGGCAATCAGCCCCAGCATTTT.

The chain uses TRBV28 and TRBJ1-4; D is perhaps TRBD1 (6 bases). Germline CDR1 reads MDHEN; CDR2 reads SYDVKM. Trimming left V 2 bases short and J 8 bases short, with 15 bases between. This CDR3 has 15 residues. The CDR3 DNA follows: TGTGCCAGCAGTTTACCGTTACAGGGAGGCGAAAAACTGTTTTTT. Encoded protein: CASSLPLQGGEKLFF.

The chain carries TRBV21-1 and TRBJ2-6; no DNA check was done on the table's D call, TRBD1. TRBV21-1 is assigned pseudogene status. The CDR3 runs to 20 residues. CDR3 sequence: CASSKVSSGTGDSGANVLTF. Written as DNA, the CDR3 is TGTGCCAGCAGCAAAGTATCTTCCGGGACAGGGGACTCTGGGGCCAACGTCCTGACTTTC.

The chain is built from TRBV5-6 and TRBJ2-5; no clear D gene. There are 14 residues in the CDR3. Germline CDR1 is SGHDT and CDR2 is YYEEEE. The germline V and J ends were trimmed by 4 bases and 1 base, with 11 bases remaining between them. The CDR3 is CASSLVQRQETQYF. The CDR3 DNA reads TGTGCCAGCAGCCTTGTCCAGCGCCAAGAGACCCAGTACTTC.

The chain joins TRBV5-1 to TRBJ1-2, with a weak D call TRBD1 (5 bases). Germline lookup yields CDR1 SGHRS and CDR2 YFSETQ. The V end lost 4 bases, the J end lost 11 bases, and 12 bases lay between the germline ends. This CDR3 comprises 11 residues. For the CDR3, the DNA is TGCGCCAGCAGCATAACCGGGACGTACACCTTC. This encodes CASSITGTYTF. The complete variable domain, with remaining parts taken from reference TRBV5-1 and TRBJ1-2, reads KAGVTQTPRYLIKTRGQQVTLSCSPISGHRSVSWYQQTPGQGLQFLFEYFSETQRNKGNFPGRFSGRQFSNSRSEMNVSTLELGDSALYLCASSITGTYTFGSGTRLTVV.

This chain uses TRBV4-2 with TRBJ1-2, with D possibly matching TRBD1 (5 bases). CDR3 length equals 19 residues. Per germline, CDR1 LGHNA and CDR2 YNFKEQ. V was pared by 2 bases and J by 0 bases, with 22 bases between. The CDR3 nucleotides read TGTGCCAGCAGCCAAAGAGTTCCCGGGACGCAACCATCTAACTATGGCTACACCTTC. Amino acid sequence: CASSQRVPGTQPSNYGYTF.

The V call is TRBV19, the J call TRBJ1-4; D uncertain. Germline-derived CDR1 and CDR2 are LNHDA and SQIVND (reference sequence). This CDR3 spans 15 amino acids. Trimming cost V 9 bases and J 2 bases, with 16 bases left between them. CDR3 coding DNA: TGTGCCAGCCCTCGATATTTTTGGACTAATGAAAAACTGTTTTTT. This encodes CASPRYFWTNEKLFF.

The rearrangement uses TRBV7-6 and TRBJ2-1; TRBD2 agrees at 10 bases. The CDR3 has 15 amino acids. V lost 5 bases to trimming and J lost 5 bases; unmatched junction nucleotides: 6. In germline, CDR1 is SGHVS, CDR2 FNYEAQ. The CDR3: CASSILSGGHNEQFF. For the CDR3, the DNA is TGTGCCAGCAGCATACTTAGCGGGGGGCACAATGAGCAGTTCTTC.